This TCR beta chain was sequenced in a study of blood T cells in healthy people across ages. A J-beta primer mix and a sample-barcoded 5' primer were used in a second PCR of roughly 6 to 12 cycles. TCRdb called the 5' RACE reads again in MiXCR, with one record for every CDR3 protein. This table has about 720,000 distinct CDR3 sequences, just under 25% appearing once. The CDR3 totals 12 residues. Germline V gene lookup returns CDR1 DFQATT and CDR2 SNEGSKA (reference sequence). Trimming took 3 bases from V and 5 from J, leaving 11 bases between them. These data were also filed under a second study, of T cells of mothers and their children. As that report states: For the second PCR, the M1S primer put in sample barcodes and 2-4 random nucleotides.

The receptor comes from a boy younger than 18 in good health. The rearrangement links TRBV20-1 to TRBJ2-7; maybe TRBD2 (5 bases). The sample taken for sequencing was blood. The CDR3 nucleotides read TGCAGTGCTAGTGCCGGGGTAAACGAGCAGTACTTC. Amino acid sequence: CSASAGVNEQYF.